This TCR beta chain was identified in a study of T cells expressing NK-cell markers. No DNA is given; TCRdb re-called the 5' RACE reads and lists each CDR3 protein once. This sample's table has about 180,000 distinct CDR3 sequences. Germline CDR1 and CDR2: SGHDT and YYEEEE. This CDR3 comprises 12 residues. The TCR originated in a woman aged 18-70 years in good health. This sequence joins TRBV5-6 and TRBJ1-1. Specimen: blood T cells: a sorted CD56 or NKG2C T cell subset, CD4+ or CD8+ T cells, or bulk PBMC T cells (not recorded which). The CDR3 is CASSLLGTEAFF.